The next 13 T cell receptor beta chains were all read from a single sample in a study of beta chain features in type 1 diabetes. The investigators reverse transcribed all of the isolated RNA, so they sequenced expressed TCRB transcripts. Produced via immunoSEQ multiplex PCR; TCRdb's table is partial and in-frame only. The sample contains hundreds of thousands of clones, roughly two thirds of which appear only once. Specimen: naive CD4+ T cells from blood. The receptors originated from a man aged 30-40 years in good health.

For the CDR3, the DNA is TGTGCCAGCAGCTTAGGACCCGACGAAAAACTGTTTTTT. Amino acid sequence: CASSLGPDEKLFF. The chain has TRBV5-4 and TRBJ1-4; no clear D. Germline assignment: CDR1 SGHNT and CDR2 YYREEE (reference sequence). Trimming pared 2 bases from V and 8 bases from J, leaving 10 bases between. CDR3 size: 13 residues.

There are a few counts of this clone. In DNA, the CDR3 is TGCAGCGTACAGACCTACACAGATACGCAGTATTTT. Protein: CSVQTYTDTQYF. This rearrangement joins TRBV29-1 to TRBJ2-3; D is unresolved. V lost 6 bases, J lost 2 bases, and 9 bases lay in between. This CDR3 is 12 amino acids long. CDR1 SQVTM and CDR2 ANQGSEA come from the germline V gene.

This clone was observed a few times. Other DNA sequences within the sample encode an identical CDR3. This chain's CDR3 is CAWTGGYEQYF. DNA of the CDR3: TGTGCCTGGACCGGGGGCTACGAGCAGTACTTC. The chain couples TRBV30 to TRBJ2-7; TRBD2 might be the D (6 bases). CDR1 and CDR2 from the germline V gene are GTSNPN and SVGIG (reference sequence). The CDR3 runs to 11 residues. V was clipped by 4 bases and J by 3 bases, with 7 bases between them.

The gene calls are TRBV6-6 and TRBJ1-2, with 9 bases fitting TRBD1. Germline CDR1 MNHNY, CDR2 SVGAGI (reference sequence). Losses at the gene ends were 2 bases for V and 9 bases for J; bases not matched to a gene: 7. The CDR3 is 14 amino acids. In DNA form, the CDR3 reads TGTGCCAGCAGTTACCCAACAGGGGGCGCGAGCTACACCTTC. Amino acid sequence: CASSYPTGGASYTF.

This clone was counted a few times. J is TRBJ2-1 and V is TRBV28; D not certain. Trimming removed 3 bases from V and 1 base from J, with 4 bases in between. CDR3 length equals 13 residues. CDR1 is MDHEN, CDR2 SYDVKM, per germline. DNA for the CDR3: TGTGCCAGCAGTTTGGAATCCTACAATGAGCAGTTCTTC. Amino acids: CASSLESYNEQFF.

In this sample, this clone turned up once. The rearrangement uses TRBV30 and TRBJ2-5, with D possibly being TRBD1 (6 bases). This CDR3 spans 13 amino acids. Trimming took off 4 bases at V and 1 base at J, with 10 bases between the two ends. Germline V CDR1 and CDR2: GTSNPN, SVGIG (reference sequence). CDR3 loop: CAWTRQAQETQYF. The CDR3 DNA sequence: TGTGCCTGGACTAGACAGGCCCAAGAGACCCAGTACTTC. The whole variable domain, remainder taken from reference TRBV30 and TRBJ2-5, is SQTIHQWPATLVQPVGSPLSLECTVEGTSNPNLYWYRQAAGRGLQLLFYSVGIGQISSEVPQNLSASRPQDRQFILSSKKLLLSDSGFYLCAWTRQAQETQYFGPGTRLLVL.

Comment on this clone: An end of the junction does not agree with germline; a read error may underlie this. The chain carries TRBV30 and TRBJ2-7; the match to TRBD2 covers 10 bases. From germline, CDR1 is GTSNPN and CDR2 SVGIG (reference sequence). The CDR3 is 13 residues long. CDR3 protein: CAGRTSGSYEQYF. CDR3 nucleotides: TGTGCCGGGAGGACTAGCGGCTCCTACGAGCAGTACTTC.

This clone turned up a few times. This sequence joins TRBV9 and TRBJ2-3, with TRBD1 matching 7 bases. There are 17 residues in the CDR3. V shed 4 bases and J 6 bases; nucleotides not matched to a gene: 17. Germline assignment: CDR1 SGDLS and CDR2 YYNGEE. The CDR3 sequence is CASSPKATGFKLDTQYF. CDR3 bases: TGTGCCAGCAGCCCAAAGGCGACAGGGTTTAAGTTGGATACGCAGTATTTT.

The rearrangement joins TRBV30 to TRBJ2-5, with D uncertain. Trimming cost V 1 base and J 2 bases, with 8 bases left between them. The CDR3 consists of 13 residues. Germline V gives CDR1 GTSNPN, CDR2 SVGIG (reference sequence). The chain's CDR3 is CAWSESIQETQYF. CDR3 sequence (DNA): TGTGCCTGGAGTGAGTCGATACAAGAGACCCAGTACTTC.

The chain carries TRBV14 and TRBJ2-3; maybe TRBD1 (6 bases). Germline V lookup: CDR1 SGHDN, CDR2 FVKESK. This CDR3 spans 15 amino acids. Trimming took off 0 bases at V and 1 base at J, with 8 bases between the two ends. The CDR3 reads CASSQDPGGTDTQYF. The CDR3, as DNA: TGTGCCAGCAGCCAAGATCCAGGGGGCACAGATACGCAGTATTTT. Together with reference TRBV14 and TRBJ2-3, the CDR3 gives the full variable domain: EAGVTQFPSHSVIEKGQTVTLRCDPISGHDNLYWYRRVMGKEIKFLLHFVKESKQDESGMPNNRFLAERTGGTYSTLKVQPAELEDSGVYFCASSQDPGGTDTQYFGPGTRLTVL.

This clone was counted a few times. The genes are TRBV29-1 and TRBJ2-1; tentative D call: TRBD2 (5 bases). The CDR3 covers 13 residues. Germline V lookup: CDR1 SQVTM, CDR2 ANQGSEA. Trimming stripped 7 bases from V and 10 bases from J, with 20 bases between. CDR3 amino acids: CSAPITGGGEQFF. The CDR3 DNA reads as TGCAGCGCTCCGATCACTGGAGGCGGAGAGCAGTTCTTC.

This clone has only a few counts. In DNA, the CDR3 is TGTGCCAGCAGCTTAGCGCTCGGGGACGAGCAGTACTTC. Protein: CASSLALGDEQYF. This chain links TRBV7-9 with TRBJ2-7, with a tentative D call TRBD2 (5 bases). Deletions cut 0 bases from V and 5 bases from J, with 8 bases between. Germline CDR1 SEHNR, CDR2 FQNEAQ (reference sequence). CDR3 length: 13 amino acids.

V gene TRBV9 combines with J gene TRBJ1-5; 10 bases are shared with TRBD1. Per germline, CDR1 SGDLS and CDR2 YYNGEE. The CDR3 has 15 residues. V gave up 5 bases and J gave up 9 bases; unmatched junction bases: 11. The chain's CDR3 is CASSPGQGLALPQHF. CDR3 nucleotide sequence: TGTGCCAGCAGTCCGGGACAGGGGTTAGCTTTGCCCCAGCATTTT.